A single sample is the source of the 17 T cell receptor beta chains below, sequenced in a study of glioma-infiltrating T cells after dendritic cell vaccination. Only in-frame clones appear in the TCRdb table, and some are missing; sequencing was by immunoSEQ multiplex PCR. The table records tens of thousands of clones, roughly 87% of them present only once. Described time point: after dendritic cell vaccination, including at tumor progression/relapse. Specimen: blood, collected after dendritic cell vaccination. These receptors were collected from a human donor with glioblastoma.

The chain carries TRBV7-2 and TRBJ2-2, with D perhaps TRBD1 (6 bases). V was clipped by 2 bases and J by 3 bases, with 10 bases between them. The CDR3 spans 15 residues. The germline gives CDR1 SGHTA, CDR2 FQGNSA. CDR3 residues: CASSLYTGHTGELFF. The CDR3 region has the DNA TGTGCCAGCAGCTTATACACAGGGCACACCGGGGAGCTGTTTTTT.

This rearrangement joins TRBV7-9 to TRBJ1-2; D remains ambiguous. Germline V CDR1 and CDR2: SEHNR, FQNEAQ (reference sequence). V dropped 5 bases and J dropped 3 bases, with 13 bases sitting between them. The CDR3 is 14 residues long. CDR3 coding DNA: TGTGCCAGCAGCCCCAGGACGGAGGACTATGGCTACACCTTC. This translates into CASSPRTEDYGYTF.

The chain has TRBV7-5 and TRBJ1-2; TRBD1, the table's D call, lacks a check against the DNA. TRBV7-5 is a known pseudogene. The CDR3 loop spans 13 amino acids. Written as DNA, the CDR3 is TGTGCCAGAAGCGCAACAGGGGGCGACGGCTACACCTTC. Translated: CARSATGGDGYTF.

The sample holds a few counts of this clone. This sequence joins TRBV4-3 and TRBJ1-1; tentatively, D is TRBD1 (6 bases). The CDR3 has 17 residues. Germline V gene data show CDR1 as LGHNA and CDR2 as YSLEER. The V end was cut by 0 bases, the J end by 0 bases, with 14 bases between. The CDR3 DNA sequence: TGCGCCAGCAGCCAAGACCCGGCAGACAGGATGAACACTGAAGCTTTCTTT. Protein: CASSQDPADRMNTEAFF.

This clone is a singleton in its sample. CDR3 protein: CASSSGTGNHNYGYTF. CDR3 coding DNA: TGTGCCAGCAGCTCTGGGACAGGGAACCACAACTATGGCTACACCTTC. V gene TRBV5-6 combines with J gene TRBJ1-2; 9 nucleotides align to TRBD1. J lost 2 bases, V lost 3 bases, and 8 bases had no gene match. This CDR3 region has 16 residues. Germline assignment: CDR1 SGHDT and CDR2 YYEEEE.

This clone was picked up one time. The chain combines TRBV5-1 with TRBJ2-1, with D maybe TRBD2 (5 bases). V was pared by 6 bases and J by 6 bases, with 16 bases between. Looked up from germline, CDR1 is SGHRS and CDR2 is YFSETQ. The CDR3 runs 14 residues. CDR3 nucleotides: TGCGCCAGCACGCTAGCAGTCGTTGGCAATGAGCAGTTCTTC. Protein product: CASTLAVVGNEQFF.

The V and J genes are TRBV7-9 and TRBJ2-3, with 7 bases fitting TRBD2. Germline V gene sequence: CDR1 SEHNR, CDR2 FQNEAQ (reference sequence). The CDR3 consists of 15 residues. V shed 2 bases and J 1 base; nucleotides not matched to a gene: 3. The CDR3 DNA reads TGTGCCAGCAGCTTAATGGCGGGGGGCACAGATACGCAGTATTTT. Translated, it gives CASSLMAGGTDTQYF.

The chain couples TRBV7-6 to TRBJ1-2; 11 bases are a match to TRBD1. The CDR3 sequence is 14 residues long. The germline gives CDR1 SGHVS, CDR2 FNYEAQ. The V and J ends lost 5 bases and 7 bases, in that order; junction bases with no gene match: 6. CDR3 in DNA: TGTGCCAGCAGCCCAGGACAGGGGGCGGCTGGCTACACCTTC. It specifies CASSPGQGAAGYTF.

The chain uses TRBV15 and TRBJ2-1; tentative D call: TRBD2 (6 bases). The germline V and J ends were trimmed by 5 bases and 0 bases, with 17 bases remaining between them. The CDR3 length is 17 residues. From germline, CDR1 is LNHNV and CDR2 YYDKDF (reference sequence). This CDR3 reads CATSAGRDSSSYNEQFF. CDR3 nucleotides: TGTGCCACCAGCGCGGGGAGAGACTCGAGCTCCTACAATGAGCAGTTCTTC.

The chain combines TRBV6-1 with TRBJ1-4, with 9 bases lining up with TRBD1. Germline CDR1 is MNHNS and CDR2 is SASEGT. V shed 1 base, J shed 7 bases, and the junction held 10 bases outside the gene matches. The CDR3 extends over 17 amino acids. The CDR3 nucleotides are TGTGCCAGCAGTGAAGTTCCTTGGACAGGGGAGGGTGAAAAACTGTTTTTT. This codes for CASSEVPWTGEGEKLFF.

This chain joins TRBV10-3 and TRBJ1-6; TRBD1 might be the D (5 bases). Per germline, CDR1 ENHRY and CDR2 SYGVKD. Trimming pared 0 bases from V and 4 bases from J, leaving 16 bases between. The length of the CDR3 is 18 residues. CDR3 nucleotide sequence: TGTGCCATCAGTGAGTCGACCCGTAACAGGTTATATAATTCACCCCTCCACTTT. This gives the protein CAISESTRNRLYNSPLHF.

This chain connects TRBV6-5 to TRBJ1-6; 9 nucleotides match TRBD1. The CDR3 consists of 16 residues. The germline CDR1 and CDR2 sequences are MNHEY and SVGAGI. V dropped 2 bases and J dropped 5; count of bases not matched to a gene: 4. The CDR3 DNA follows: TGTGCCAGCAGTTACCCCGGGACAGGGAATAATTCACCCCTCCACTTT. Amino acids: CASSYPGTGNNSPLHF.

CDR3 loop: CASTSGADSQETQYF. The CDR3 DNA reads TGTGCCAGCACCTCAGGGGCGGACAGCCAAGAGACCCAGTACTTC. The gene calls are TRBV9 and TRBJ2-5, with D maybe TRBD1 (6 bases). The CDR3 sequence is 15 residues long. Germline loops: CDR1 SGDLS, CDR2 YYNGEE. Trimming removed 6 bases at V and 1 base at J, with 16 bases between.

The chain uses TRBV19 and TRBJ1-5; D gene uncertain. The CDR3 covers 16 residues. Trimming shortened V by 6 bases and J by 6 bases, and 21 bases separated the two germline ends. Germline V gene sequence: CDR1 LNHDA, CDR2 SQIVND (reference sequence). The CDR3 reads CASRGSQPQHGQPQHF. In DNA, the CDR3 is TGTGCCAGTAGGGGTTCACAGCCCCAACATGGTCAGCCCCAGCATTTT.

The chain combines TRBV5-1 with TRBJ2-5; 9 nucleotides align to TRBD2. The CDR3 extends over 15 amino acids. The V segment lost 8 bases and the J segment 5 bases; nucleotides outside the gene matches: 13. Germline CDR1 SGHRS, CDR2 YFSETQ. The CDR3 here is CASHSGGGSSETQYF. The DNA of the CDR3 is TGCGCCAGTCATAGCGGGGGCGGGAGTTCTGAGACCCAGTACTTC.

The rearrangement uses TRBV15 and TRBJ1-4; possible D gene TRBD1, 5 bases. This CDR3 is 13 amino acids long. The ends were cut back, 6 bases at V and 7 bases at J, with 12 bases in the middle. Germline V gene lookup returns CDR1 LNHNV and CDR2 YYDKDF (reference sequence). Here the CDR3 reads CATSPRDSEKLFF. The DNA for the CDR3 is TGTGCCACCAGTCCCCGGGACTCTGAAAAACTGTTTTTT.

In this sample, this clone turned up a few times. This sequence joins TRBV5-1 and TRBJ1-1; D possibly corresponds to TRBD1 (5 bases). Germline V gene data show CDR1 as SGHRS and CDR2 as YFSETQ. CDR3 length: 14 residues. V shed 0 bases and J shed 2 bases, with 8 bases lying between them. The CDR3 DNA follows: TGCGCCAGCAGCTTGGACAGGACCAACACTGAAGCTTTCTTT. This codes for CASSLDRTNTEAFF.